A single sample gave rise to the 8 T cell receptor beta chains below, sequenced in a study of cytomegalovirus exposure and HLA in healthy donors. The PCR ran on 60 Vbeta and 13 Jbeta primers. Profiled with immunoSEQ multiplex PCR; TCRdb holds only in-frame clones, not every one. The sample has 85,000 to 90,000 clones, less than 75% seen once. Source material: PBMCs. These receptors all stem from a man aged 25-45 years in good health and CMV-seronegative.

This rearrangement joins TRBV4-1 to TRBJ1-1, with D possibly matching TRBD1 (6 bases). Germline loops: CDR1 MGHRA, CDR2 YSYEKL. The CDR3 consists of 16 residues. V was cut by 0 bases and J by 3 bases, with 14 bases left in between. The DNA for the CDR3 is TGCGCCAGCAGCCAAGAATGGGTGACAGGTTACACTGAAGCTTTCTTT. Translating it yields CASSQEWVTGYTEAFF.

This clone was seen once. The chain has TRBV19 and TRBJ1-4; 8 bases agree with TRBD1. This CDR3 contains 14 residues. J was trimmed by 8 bases and V by 4 bases; bases with no gene match: 6. Per the germline V gene, CDR1 is LNHDA and CDR2 is SQIVND (reference sequence). The CDR3 DNA follows: TGTGCCAGTAGTACCGGACAGGGAGGGGAAAAACTGTTTTTT. It encodes CASSTGQGGEKLFF.

The chain recombines TRBV6-6 with TRBJ2-5; D is ambiguous. V was trimmed by 2 bases and J by 2 bases, leaving 9 bases between them. This CDR3 region has 14 residues. Per the germline V gene, CDR1 is MNHNY and CDR2 is SVGAGI (reference sequence). The CDR3 region has the DNA TGTGCCAGCAGTTACCTTGCCGGTCAAGAGACCCAGTACTTC. It is translated as CASSYLAGQETQYF.

V gene TRBV7-2 combines with J gene TRBJ1-1; TRBD1 matches at 11 bases. This CDR3 is 15 amino acids long. Trimming took 1 base from V and 5 from J; bases not matched to a gene: 3. Germline CDR1 reads SGHTA; CDR2 reads FQGNSA. The CDR3 sequence is CASSLDGTGGTEAFF. The CDR3 DNA sequence: TGTGCCAGCAGCTTAGATGGGACAGGGGGAACTGAAGCTTTCTTT.

The V and J genes are TRBV11-2 and TRBJ1-6; 9 bases align to TRBD1. The CDR3 covers 15 residues. Trimming removed 5 bases from V and 7 bases from J; junction bases left unmatched: 6. From germline, CDR1 is SGHAT and CDR2 FQNNGV. CDR3 loop: CASSPIGTGNSPLHF. DNA for the CDR3: TGTGCCAGCAGCCCGATTGGGACAGGGAATTCACCCCTCCACTTT.

The gene calls are TRBV5-5 and TRBJ2-2, with 10 bases lining up with TRBD1. CDR1 SGHKS and CDR2 YYEKEE come from the germline V gene (reference sequence). Trimming took 4 bases from V and 4 from J; bases not matched to a gene: 4. This CDR3 region has 15 residues. CDR3 in DNA: TGTGCCAGCAGCGCGGGACAGGGGCGCACCGGGGAGCTGTTTTTT. Amino acid sequence: CASSAGQGRTGELFF. Supplemented by reference TRBV5-5 and TRBJ2-2, the full variable domain reads DAGVTQSPTHLIKTRGQQVTLRCSPISGHKSVSWYQQVLGQGPQFIFQYYEKEERGRGNFPDRFSARQFPNYSSELNVNALLLGDSALYLCASSAGQGRTGELFFGEGSRLTVL.

This chain connects TRBV9 to TRBJ1-1; TRBD1 is a possible D gene (6 bases). This CDR3 region has 16 residues. Germline values: CDR1 SGDLS, CDR2 YYNGEE. V was trimmed by 3 bases and J by 1 base, leaving 16 bases between them. The CDR3 DNA follows: TGTGCCAGCAGCGCCTCAAGGGACAATCCGAACACTGAAGCTTTCTTT. Encoded protein: CASSASRDNPNTEAFF.

Regarding this clone: This specimen includes other DNA sequences encoding the same CDR3. The gene calls are TRBV4-1 and TRBJ1-6; no clear D gene. V lost 1 base and J lost 5, with 9 bases in between. This CDR3 comprises 15 residues. Per germline, CDR1 MGHRA and CDR2 YSYEKL. DNA for the CDR3: TGCGCCAGCAGCCAAGTAGGGAGCAATAATTCACCCCTCCACTTT. This encodes CASSQVGSNNSPLHF.